Following are 32 T cell receptor beta chains from one sample sequenced in a study of blood T cell repertoires in COVID-19. Profiled with immunoSEQ multiplex PCR; TCRdb holds only in-frame clones, not every one. The table has some 220,000 clones, about 88% seen once. Input material: peripheral blood. Receptors originate from a man aged 50-60 years who had recovered from COVID-19.

The chain employs TRBV19 and TRBJ2-7; D possibly corresponds to TRBD2 (6 bases). V was shortened by 5 bases and J by 3 bases, with 11 bases between the two germline ends. The CDR3 has 13 residues. Germline values: CDR1 LNHDA, CDR2 SQIVND (reference sequence). CDR3 coding DNA: TGTGCCAGTAGTTGGGGGACTCTCTACGAGCAGTACTTC. This encodes CASSWGTLYEQYF.

The DNA for the CDR3 is TGTGCCAGCAGCTTGGTGGCTAGTAGCGGAGCCTACGAGCAGTACTTC. Amino acid sequence: CASSLVASSGAYEQYF. V is TRBV5-4 and J is TRBJ2-7; TRBD2 might be the D (6 bases). This CDR3 is built from 16 residues. CDR1 and CDR2 from the germline V gene are SGHNT and YYREEE (reference sequence). Deletions cut 0 bases from V and 2 bases from J, with 15 bases between.

V is TRBV7-6 and J is TRBJ2-7; 7 bases align to TRBD2. Germline V lookup: CDR1 SGHVS, CDR2 FNYEAQ. The J segment lost 3 bases and the V segment lost 4 bases, leaving 9 bases of the junction unmatched. CDR3 length: 15 residues. The CDR3 is CASSYRGGSFYEQYF. The CDR3 coding sequence is TGTGCCAGCAGCTATCGGGGCGGGAGTTTCTACGAGCAGTACTTC.

The chain is built from TRBV5-1 and TRBJ1-6, with TRBD1 matching over 10 bases. Germline V CDR1 and CDR2: SGHRS, YFSETQ. V dropped 4 bases and J dropped 5; count of bases not matched to a gene: 6. This CDR3 has 16 amino acids. Written as DNA, the CDR3 is TGCGCCAGCAGCCCACGTGGACAGGGGGATAATTCACCCCTCCACTTT. Amino acid sequence: CASSPRGQGDNSPLHF.

The chain recombines TRBV4-1 with TRBJ1-2, with D uncertain. V lost 0 bases, J lost 4 bases, and 15 bases lay in between. This CDR3 has 16 residues. Germline V lookup: CDR1 MGHRA, CDR2 YSYEKL. The CDR3 DNA follows: TGCGCCAGCAGCCAAGAGGAGGGTCTCCGGAGCTATGGCTACACCTTC. Translated: CASSQEEGLRSYGYTF.

V and J are TRBV18 and TRBJ2-5; TRBD1 might be the D (5 bases). Germline values: CDR1 KGHSH, CDR2 LQKENI. Trimming took 2 bases from V and 7 from J, leaving 23 bases between them. The CDR3 totals 17 residues. The CDR3 is CASSPTVYIAGQGTQYF. In DNA form, the CDR3 reads TGTGCCAGCTCACCAACCGTGTATATTGCAGGGCAGGGGACCCAGTACTTC. The full variable domain, rest sourced from reference TRBV18 and TRBJ2-5, is NAGVMQNPRHLVRRRGQEARLRCSPMKGHSHVYWYRQLPEEGLKFMVYLQKENIIDESGMPKERFSAEFPKEGPSILRIQQVVRGDSAAYFCASSPTVYIAGQGTQYFGPGTRLLVL.

This chain links TRBV5-1 with TRBJ2-5, with 10 bases aligning to TRBD1. CDR1 and CDR2 from the germline V gene are SGHRS and YFSETQ. The CDR3 is 15 amino acids. V lost 1 base to trimming and J lost 6 bases; unmatched junction nucleotides: 6. CDR3 residues: CASSLSRTGGKTQYF. CDR3 DNA sequence: TGCGCCAGCAGCTTGTCCCGGACAGGGGGGAAGACCCAGTACTTC.

The chain is built from TRBV30 and TRBJ2-7, with a weak D call TRBD1 (5 bases). The V end was cut by 0 bases, the J end by 4 bases, with 19 bases between. The CDR3 is 16 amino acids. Per the germline V gene, CDR1 is GTSNPN and CDR2 is SVGIG (reference sequence). CDR3 sequence: CAWSVRRSRTTYEQYF. DNA for the CDR3: TGTGCCTGGAGTGTACGGAGATCCCGGACAACTTACGAGCAGTACTTC.

The J gene is TRBJ2-7, the V gene TRBV25-1; a weak D match, TRBD2 (5 bases). The CDR3 covers 13 residues. Per germline, CDR1 MGHDK and CDR2 SYGVNS. Trimming removed 0 bases at V and 6 bases at J, with 9 bases between. The CDR3 DNA follows: TGTGCCAGCAGTGAATACGGGGAAGGCGAGCAGTACTTC. Protein product: CASSEYGEGEQYF.

The rearrangement uses TRBV5-8 and TRBJ2-4, with 11 bases identical to TRBD2. Germline values: CDR1 SGHTS, CDR2 YDEGEE. The CDR3 covers 15 residues. Unmatched junction bases numbered 6, after V lost 2 bases and J lost 8 bases. This chain's CDR3 is CASSFTSGSWYIQYF. Written as DNA, the CDR3 is TGTGCCAGCAGCTTTACTAGCGGGAGCTGGTACATTCAGTACTTC.

The CDR3 is CATSDLKPGSYNEQFF. For the CDR3, the DNA is TGTGCCACCAGTGATTTGAAACCGGGATCCTACAATGAGCAGTTCTTC. The genes are TRBV24-1 and TRBJ2-1; possible D gene TRBD2, 5 bases. V was cut by 0 bases and J by 1 base, with 9 bases left in between. CDR3 length: 16 amino acids. From germline, CDR1 is KGHDR and CDR2 SFDVKD.

The rearrangement joins TRBV30 to TRBJ1-2; 10 bases fit TRBD1. Germline V lookup: CDR1 GTSNPN, CDR2 SVGIG (reference sequence). The CDR3 has 12 residues. J was trimmed by 7 bases and V by 4 bases; bases with no gene match: 3. Here the CDR3 reads CAWNGQGGGYTF. The CDR3 nucleotides are TGTGCCTGGAACGGACAGGGGGGTGGCTACACCTTC.

As DNA, the CDR3 is TGTGCCAGTACCGATCTGGGAGGACTTAGCAATCAGCCCCAGCATTTT. Translation gives CASTDLGGLSNQPQHF. The V gene is TRBV19, the J gene TRBJ1-5; no definite D call. Germline V gene lookup returns CDR1 LNHDA and CDR2 SQIVND (reference sequence). Trimming stripped 7 bases from V and 0 bases from J, with 16 bases between. The CDR3 spans 16 residues.

V and J are TRBV30 and TRBJ2-3, with 11 bases that match TRBD2. The CDR3 totals 14 residues. Trimming took 3 bases from V and 4 from J; bases not matched to a gene: 3. Germline loops: CDR1 GTSNPN, CDR2 SVGIG (reference sequence). CDR3 in amino acids: CAWRLAGASDTQYF. The CDR3 DNA is TGTGCCTGGAGACTAGCGGGAGCCTCAGATACGCAGTATTTT.

The chain recombines TRBV28 with TRBJ1-4; no definite D call. CDR3 length: 13 amino acids. The germline V gene has CDR1 MDHEN and CDR2 SYDVKM. V lost 8 bases and J lost 7, with 14 bases in between. The CDR3 coding sequence is TGTGCCAGCTTGGCAGGCTTGGGTGAAAAACTGTTTTTT. Translating gives CASLAGLGEKLFF.

The chain couples TRBV5-5 to TRBJ2-2, with a possible D match to TRBD1 (5 bases). The CDR3 contains 15 residues. Germline V gene sequence: CDR1 SGHKS, CDR2 YYEKEE (reference sequence). The V end was cut by 2 bases, the J end by 1 base, with 9 bases between. The CDR3 DNA sequence: TGTGCCAGCAGCTTATTGACAGAGAACACCGGGGAGCTGTTTTTT. Amino acid sequence: CASSLLTENTGELFF. The complete variable domain, with remaining parts taken from reference TRBV5-5 and TRBJ2-2, reads DAGVTQSPTHLIKTRGQQVTLRCSPISGHKSVSWYQQVLGQGPQFIFQYYEKEERGRGNFPDRFSARQFPNYSSELNVNALLLGDSALYLCASSLLTENTGELFFGEGSRLTVL.

The CDR3 coding sequence is TGTGCCAGCAGCGCGTTGACAGCGAACTATGGCTACACCTTC. It yields the protein CASSALTANYGYTF. The chain links TRBV11-2 to TRBJ1-2, with a weak D call TRBD1 (5 bases). CDR1 is SGHAT, CDR2 FQNNGV, per germline. The V end lost 5 bases, the J end lost 2 bases, and 12 bases lay between the germline ends. The CDR3 spans 14 residues.

This clone has a single count. The chain couples TRBV27 to TRBJ1-2, with TRBD1 matching over 7 bases. The germline gives CDR1 MNHEY, CDR2 SMNVEV (reference sequence). The trim removed 4 bases at V and 8 bases at J, leaving 7 bases unmatched. The CDR3 length is 13 residues. The CDR3 here is CASSSTGSRGYTF. CDR3 in DNA: TGTGCCAGCAGTTCGACAGGGTCGCGGGGCTACACCTTC.

The chain has TRBV2 and TRBJ1-2, with D perhaps TRBD1 (6 bases). CDR1 SNHLY and CDR2 FYNNEI come from the germline V gene. This CDR3 is 12 amino acids long. Trimming took 5 bases from V and 8 from J, leaving 12 bases between them. Written as DNA, the CDR3 is TGTGCCAGCAGTTACAGGGTCGGAGGCTACACCTTC. Encoded protein: CASSYRVGGYTF.

This clone turned up a few times. Other DNA sequences from this sample encode an identical CDR3 as well. The chain combines TRBV14 with TRBJ2-5, with D perhaps TRBD2 (5 bases). The CDR3 contains 15 residues. Germline V gene sequence: CDR1 SGHDN, CDR2 FVKESK. Deletions cut 2 bases from V and 4 bases from J, with 14 bases between. The CDR3 DNA sequence: TGTGCCAGCAGCCAATATCGGGGATACGGAGAGACCCAGTACTTC. Protein sequence: CASSQYRGYGETQYF.

The rearrangement joins TRBV3-1 (or the pseudogene TRBV3-2) to TRBJ2-1; 14 bases are a match to TRBD2. Germline values: CDR1 LGHDT, CDR2 YNNKEL (reference sequence). The CDR3 contains 20 residues. Unmatched junction bases numbered 14, after V lost 1 base and J lost 6 bases. As DNA, the CDR3 is TGTGCCAGCAGCCAAGTTTCCTATCCGGGACTAGCGGGAGCAATCAATGAGCAGTTCTTC. Its translation is CASSQVSYPGLAGAINEQFF.

This sequence joins TRBV24-1 and TRBJ2-3, with 11 bases that match TRBD1. V dropped 5 bases and J dropped 0; count of bases not matched to a gene: 6. The V gene's germline CDR1 is KGHDR and CDR2 SFDVKD. CDR3 length: 17 amino acids. The CDR3 DNA reads TGTGCCACCAGTGGGACAGGGGGCTTTTTAAGCACAGATACGCAGTATTTT. Protein sequence: CATSGTGGFLSTDTQYF.

The V call is TRBV28, the J call TRBJ2-5; TRBD2 matches at 9 bases. CDR3 length: 14 residues. Germline V gene sequence: CDR1 MDHEN, CDR2 SYDVKM. The V and J ends lost 3 bases and 10 bases, in that order; junction bases with no gene match: 9. The CDR3 loop reads CASSFGLAKEGQYF. Written as DNA, the CDR3 is TGTGCCAGCAGTTTTGGACTAGCGAAAGAAGGCCAGTACTTC.

This chain joins TRBV6-5 and TRBJ2-7; TRBD2 aligns across 9 bases. CDR1 is MNHEY and CDR2 is SVGAGI in the germline V gene. The V segment lost 6 bases and the J segment 4 bases; nucleotides outside the gene matches: 10. This CDR3 spans 15 amino acids. The CDR3 nucleotides are TGTGCCAGCAGCCTTAACACTAGCGGGCAATACGAGCAGTACTTC. It codes for CASSLNTSGQYEQYF.

V usage is TRBV28 and J usage is TRBJ1-1, with unresolved D. The V end was cut by 5 bases, the J end by 3 bases, with 19 bases between. CDR3 size: 16 residues. The germline gives CDR1 MDHEN, CDR2 SYDVKM. The CDR3 nucleotides are TGTGCCAGCAGTGCCGCTTGGTTGGGTGGAGACACTGAAGCTTTCTTT. Its protein is CASSAAWLGGDTEAFF.

Of note for this clone: This sample includes further DNA sequences coding for the same CDR3. This chain links TRBV2 with TRBJ1-2; TRBD1 matches 10 bases. This CDR3 contains 12 residues. CDR1 SNHLY and CDR2 FYNNEI come from the germline V gene. Germline trimming cut 8 bases from V and 8 bases from J; bases unmatched to any gene: 5. Here the CDR3 reads CASRTGGGGYTF. CDR3 nucleotide sequence: TGTGCCAGCCGGACAGGGGGAGGCGGCTACACCTTC.

The sample holds a few counts of this clone. The rearrangement links TRBV7-9 to TRBJ2-7; 12 positions agree with TRBD1. This CDR3 is 16 amino acids long. The germline CDR1 and CDR2 sequences are SEHNR and FQNEAQ (reference sequence). The junction had 9 bases not matched to a gene; V was cut back by 5 bases and J by 4 bases. CDR3 protein: CASSPPGTGGFYEQYF. The CDR3 nucleotides read TGTGCCAGCAGCCCGCCGGGGACAGGGGGCTTTTACGAGCAGTACTTC.

This chain joins TRBV30 and TRBJ2-3; 8 nucleotides line up with TRBD2. Trimming cost V 0 bases and J 6 bases; bases outside gene matches: 2. The CDR3 covers 13 residues. CDR1 is GTSNPN, CDR2 SVGIG, per germline (reference sequence). The CDR3 sequence is CAWSVREGDTQYF. CDR3 nucleotides: TGTGCCTGGAGTGTACGGGAGGGGGATACGCAGTATTTT.

This chain links TRBV11-2 with TRBJ2-2; tentative D call: TRBD2 (6 bases). Germline CDR1 and CDR2: SGHAT and FQNNGV. Trimming took 5 bases from V and 5 from J, leaving 24 bases between them. The CDR3 has 18 amino acids. The DNA of the CDR3 is TGTGCCAGCAGCCTTTTAGGGCTCGGGAGAGATGGAACCGGGGAGCTGTTTTTT. Amino acid sequence: CASSLLGLGRDGTGELFF.

The V and J genes are TRBV2 and TRBJ1-4; 10 bases agree with TRBD1. This CDR3 contains 15 residues. Per the germline V gene, CDR1 is SNHLY and CDR2 is FYNNEI. Trimming at V came to 7 bases and at J to 7 bases, leaving 9 bases not matched to a gene. CDR3 nucleotides: TGTGCCAGCAAACCAAGGACAGGGGGAGGTGAAAAACTGTTTTTT. Translated: CASKPRTGGGEKLFF.

The rearrangement uses TRBV28 and TRBJ2-5; 12 bases line up with TRBD2. With V trimmed by 2 bases and J by 2 bases, 9 bases remained unmatched. CDR1 and CDR2 (germline): MDHEN, SYDVKM. This CDR3 is built from 18 residues. The CDR3 bases are TGTGCCAGCAGTTTAGGGGCACTAGCGGGAGGTTTACAAGAGACCCAGTACTTC. It codes for CASSLGALAGGLQETQYF.

This chain joins TRBV2 and TRBJ2-7; TRBD1 might be the D (6 bases). CDR1 is SNHLY, CDR2 FYNNEI, per germline. The CDR3 spans 14 residues. With 4 bases removed from V and 2 bases from J, the gap between germline ends came to 12 bases. In DNA form, the CDR3 reads TGTGCCAGCAGTGGTCTCCGGGACACCTACGAGCAGTACTTC. Amino acid sequence: CASSGLRDTYEQYF.